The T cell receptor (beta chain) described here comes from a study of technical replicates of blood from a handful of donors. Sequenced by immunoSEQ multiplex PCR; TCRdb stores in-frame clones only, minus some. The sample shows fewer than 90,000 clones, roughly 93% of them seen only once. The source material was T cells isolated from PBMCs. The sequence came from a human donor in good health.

This chain's CDR3 is CASSTPAKHTEAFF. The CDR3 DNA sequence: TGTGCCAGCAGCACCCCCGCTAAACACACTGAAGCTTTCTTT. The rearrangement uses TRBV27 and TRBJ1-1; D is unresolved. The germline V and J ends were trimmed by 6 bases and 3 bases, with 14 bases remaining between them. Germline CDR1 reads MNHEY; CDR2 reads SMNVEV (reference sequence). This CDR3 region has 14 residues.